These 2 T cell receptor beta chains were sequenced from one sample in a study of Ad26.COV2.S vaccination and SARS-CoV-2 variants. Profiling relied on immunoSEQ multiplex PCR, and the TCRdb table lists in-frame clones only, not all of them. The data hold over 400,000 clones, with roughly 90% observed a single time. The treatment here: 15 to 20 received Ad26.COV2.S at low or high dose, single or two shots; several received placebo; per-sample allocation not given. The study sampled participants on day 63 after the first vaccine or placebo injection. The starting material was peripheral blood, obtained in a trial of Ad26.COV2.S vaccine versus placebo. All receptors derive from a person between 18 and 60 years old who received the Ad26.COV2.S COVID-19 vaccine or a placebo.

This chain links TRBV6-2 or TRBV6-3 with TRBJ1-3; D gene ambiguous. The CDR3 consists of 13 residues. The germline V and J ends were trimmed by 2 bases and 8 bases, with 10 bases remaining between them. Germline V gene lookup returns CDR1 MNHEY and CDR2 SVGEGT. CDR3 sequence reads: CASSYRGIDTIYF. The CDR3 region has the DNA TGTGCCAGCAGTTACCGGGGAATCGACACCATATATTTT.

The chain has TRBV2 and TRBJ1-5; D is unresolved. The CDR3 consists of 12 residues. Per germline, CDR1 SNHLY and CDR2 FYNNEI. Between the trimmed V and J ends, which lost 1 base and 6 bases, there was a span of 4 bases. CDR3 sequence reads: CASSEGSQPQHF. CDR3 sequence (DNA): TGTGCCAGCAGTGAAGGGTCTCAGCCCCAGCATTTT.